This T cell receptor beta chain was documented in a study of T cell responses to AZD1222 COVID-19 vaccine. Overall study findings and caveats: Every sample of the repertoires postdated the peak T cell response. Once two AZD1222 doses were given, Spike-specific TCR breadth and depth went up. Seropositive AZD1222 recipients at baseline numbered only five or six.

The CDR3 length is 17 residues. V was clipped by 5 bases and J by 4 bases; unmatched bases: 15. Germline V CDR1 and CDR2: SGHAT, FQNNGV. On this clone itself: Its antigen is as yet unknown.

Libraries were prepared by immunoSEQ multiplex PCR; TCRdb keeps only in-frame clonotypes and omits some of them. The sample has approximately 130,000 clones, over 90% seen once. The input for sequencing was peripheral blood, taken on day 0 of AZD1222 vaccination. The chain is built from TRBV11-2 and TRBJ2-7; TRBD1 matches at 9 bases. The sequence derives from an adult in good health. The CDR3 is CASSRPHRDRVTYEQYF. The CDR3 DNA reads as TGTGCCAGCAGCCGCCCCCACCGGGACAGGGTAACATACGAGCAGTACTTC. Full variable domain (rest looked up from reference TRBV11-2 and TRBJ2-7): EAGVAQSPRYKIIEKRQSVAFWCNPISGHATLYWYQQILGQGPKLLIQFQNNGVVDDSQLPKDRFSAERLKGVDSTLKIQPAKLEDSAVYLCASSRPHRDRVTYEQYFGPGTRLTVT.